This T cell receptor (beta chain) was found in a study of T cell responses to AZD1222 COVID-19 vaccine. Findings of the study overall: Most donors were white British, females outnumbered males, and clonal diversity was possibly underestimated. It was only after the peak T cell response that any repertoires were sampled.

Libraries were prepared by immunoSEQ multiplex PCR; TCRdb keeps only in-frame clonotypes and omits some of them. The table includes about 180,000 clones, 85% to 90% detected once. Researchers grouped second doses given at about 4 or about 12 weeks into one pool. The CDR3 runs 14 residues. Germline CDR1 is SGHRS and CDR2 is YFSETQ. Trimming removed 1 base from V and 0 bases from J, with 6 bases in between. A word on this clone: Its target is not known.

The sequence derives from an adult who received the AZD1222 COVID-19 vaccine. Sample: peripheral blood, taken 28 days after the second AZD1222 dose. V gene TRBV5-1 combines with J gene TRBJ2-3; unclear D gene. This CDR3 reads CASSLPISTDTQYF. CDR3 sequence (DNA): TGCGCCAGCAGCTTGCCCATTAGCACAGATACGCAGTATTTT.